This entry describes one T cell receptor beta chain. The antigen is undetermined. Each PCR contained spiked synthetic TR CDR3 controls spanning every V-J pairing. Assay: immunoSEQ multiplex PCR; the TCRdb copy retains only in-frame clones and omits some. This table holds 25,000 to 35,000 clones, approximately 89% found once. Time point meaning: before natalizumab initiation. The data belong to a study of multiple sclerosis patients with progressive multifocal leukoencephalopathy. Points from the study as a whole: Before and during natalizumab, the clones expanded at PML already existed.

The CDR3 has 15 residues. V lost 3 bases, J lost 2 bases, and 7 bases stayed unmatched. Germline assignment: CDR1 MGHDK and CDR2 SYGVNS. The sample taken for sequencing was PBMCs. This receptor was taken from a human donor with multiple sclerosis. J is TRBJ2-7 and V is TRBV25-1, with 7 bases fitting TRBD1. The CDR3 spells CASSDRTQGAYEQYF. The CDR3 DNA follows: TGTGCCAGCAGTGATCGGACTCAGGGGGCCTACGAGCAGTACTTC.